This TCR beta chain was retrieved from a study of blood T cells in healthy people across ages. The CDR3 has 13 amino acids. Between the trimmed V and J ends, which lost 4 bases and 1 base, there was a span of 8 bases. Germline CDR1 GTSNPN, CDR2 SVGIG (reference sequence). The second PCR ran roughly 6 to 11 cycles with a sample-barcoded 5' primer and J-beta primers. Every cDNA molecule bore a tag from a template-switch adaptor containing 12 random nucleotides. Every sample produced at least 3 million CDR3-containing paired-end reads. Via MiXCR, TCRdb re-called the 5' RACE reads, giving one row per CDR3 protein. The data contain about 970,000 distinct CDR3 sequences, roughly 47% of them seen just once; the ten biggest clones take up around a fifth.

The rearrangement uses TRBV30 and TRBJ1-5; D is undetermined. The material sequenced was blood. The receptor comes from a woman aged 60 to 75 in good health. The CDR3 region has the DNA TGTGCCTGGAACGAGGAGAGCAATCAGCCCCAGCATTTT. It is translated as CAWNEESNQPQHF.